Listed below are T cell receptor beta chains from one sample, sequenced in a study of patients and donors after allogeneic stem cell transplantation. TCRdb called the RT-PCR reads again in MiXCR, with one record for every CDR3 protein. This table holds approximately 140,000 distinct CDR3 sequences, about two fifths found once. Source material: blood, either unsorted or a sorted T cell fraction (not recorded which). The origin of the receptors is a human donor who was either an allogeneic HSCT recipient or a stem cell or donor lymphocyte infusion donor (not recorded which). It is not recorded whose cells these are; they may come from a transplant donor. Both conserved end residues are part of each CDR3. Each record gives: CDR3 DNA, CDR3 protein, clone size, D gene, J gene, V gene. A D gene is named only where the DNA matches it firmly. Size is omitted from some rows. Given values are once, few, many or a class for expanded clones.

cdr3_nt: TGCGCCAGCAGCTTGGTTGGGGGCCAGCCCCAGCATTTT; cdr3_aa: CASSLVGGQPQHF; clone_size: few; d_call: .; j_call: TRBJ1-5; v_call: TRBV5-1
cdr3_nt: TGCGCCAGCAGCCCTCGGGGAGGGTACACTGAAGCTTTCTTT; cdr3_aa: CASSPRGGYTEAFF; clone_size: many; d_call: .; j_call: TRBJ1-1; v_call: TRBV4-1
cdr3_nt: TGTGCCAGCACCCTAGGTGCGGCAATTCAGCCCCAGCATTTT; cdr3_aa: CASTLGAAIQPQHF; clone_size: .; d_call: .; j_call: TRBJ1-5; v_call: TRBV12-3/TRBV12-4
cdr3_nt: TGTGCCAGCAGCAGGGGTATAGACTATGGCTACACCTTC; cdr3_aa: CASSRGIDYGYTF; clone_size: .; d_call: .; j_call: TRBJ1-2; v_call: TRBV12-3/TRBV12-4
cdr3_nt: TGTGCCACCAGCAGGGACAGAGACTATGGCTACACCTTC; cdr3_aa: CATSRDRDYGYTF; clone_size: .; d_call: .; j_call: TRBJ1-2; v_call: TRBV15
cdr3_nt: TGTGCCATCAGTGAGGCGACTAGCGGGGGCCAAGAGACCCAGTACTTC; cdr3_aa: CAISEATSGGQETQYF; clone_size: few; d_call: TRBD2; j_call: TRBJ2-5; v_call: TRBV10-3
cdr3_nt: TGCAGTGCTAGAGATTCGACTTTAGGCTATGGCTACACCTTC; cdr3_aa: CSARDSTLGYGYTF; clone_size: few; d_call: .; j_call: TRBJ1-2; v_call: TRBV20-1
cdr3_nt: TGTGCCAGCAGTCCCGGTCGCACTCAGCCCCAGCATTTT; cdr3_aa: CASSPGRTQPQHF; clone_size: .; d_call: .; j_call: TRBJ1-5; v_call: TRBV6-5
cdr3_nt: TGTGCCAGCAGCTTAGGATATAGGCTAGAGGGTATCGCAGATACGCAGTATTTT; cdr3_aa: CASSLGYRLEGIADTQYF; clone_size: .; d_call: .; j_call: TRBJ2-3; v_call: TRBV7-2
cdr3_nt: TGTGCCAGCTCCCTGGGGGCAGGGTTGGCTTTCTTT; cdr3_aa: CASSLGAGLAFF; clone_size: .; d_call: .; j_call: TRBJ1-1; v_call: TRBV12-3/TRBV12-4
cdr3_nt: TGTGCCAGCAGCGCTCCGGGACAGGGGGCAATGAACACTGAAGCTTTCTTT; cdr3_aa: CASSAPGQGAMNTEAFF; clone_size: few; d_call: TRBD1; j_call: TRBJ1-1; v_call: TRBV9
cdr3_nt: TGTGCCAGCAGCATATTAAAGCCCACAGATACGCAGTATTTT; cdr3_aa: CASSILKPTDTQYF; clone_size: .; d_call: .; j_call: TRBJ2-3; v_call: TRBV28
cdr3_nt: TGCAGCGTTGTGACAGGCCCCGGCACAAACACCATATATTTT; cdr3_aa: CSVVTGPGTNTIYF; clone_size: .; d_call: .; j_call: TRBJ1-3; v_call: TRBV29-1
cdr3_nt: TGTGCCAGCAGTCTCATACCGGGACCGGAGACCCAGTACTTC; cdr3_aa: CASSLIPGPETQYF; clone_size: .; d_call: .; j_call: TRBJ2-5; v_call: TRBV12-3/TRBV12-4
cdr3_nt: TGCAGCTTTATGGACAGGGTCCACGACGAGCAGTACTTC; cdr3_aa: CSFMDRVHDEQYF; clone_size: .; d_call: TRBD1; j_call: TRBJ2-7; v_call: TRBV29-1
cdr3_nt: TGTGCCAGCAGCTTCGAGGCCAATGGCTACACCTTC; cdr3_aa: CASSFEANGYTF; clone_size: .; d_call: .; j_call: TRBJ1-2; v_call: TRBV7-9
cdr3_nt: TGCAGTGCTAGACCTGACTTGTGGGAGCAGTTCTTC; cdr3_aa: CSARPDLWEQFF; clone_size: few; d_call: .; j_call: TRBJ2-1; v_call: TRBV20-1
cdr3_nt: TGTGCCAGCAGTTTAATGGGCCATACTACAGGGCACCCCGAAGCTTTCTTT; cdr3_aa: CASSLMGHTTGHPEAFF; clone_size: .; d_call: .; j_call: TRBJ1-1; v_call: TRBV12-3/TRBV12-4
cdr3_nt: TGCGCCAGCAGCCTATCTACAGGGGGCATGAACACTGAAGCTTTCTTT; cdr3_aa: CASSLSTGGMNTEAFF; clone_size: few; d_call: TRBD1; j_call: TRBJ1-1; v_call: TRBV5-1
cdr3_nt: TGTGCCAGCAGTGGACCTACAGCTAACTATGGCTACACCTTC; cdr3_aa: CASSGPTANYGYTF; clone_size: .; d_call: .; j_call: TRBJ1-2; v_call: TRBV12-3/TRBV12-4
cdr3_nt: TGCAGTGCTATGCCTATTTGGGGGCAGTTCTTC; cdr3_aa: CSAMPIWGQFF; clone_size: few; d_call: .; j_call: TRBJ2-1; v_call: TRBV20-1
cdr3_nt: TGCGCCAGCAGACCAGGGGGCAATCAGCCCCAGCATTTT; cdr3_aa: CASRPGGNQPQHF; clone_size: .; d_call: .; j_call: TRBJ1-5; v_call: TRBV5-1
cdr3_nt: TGTGCCAGCAGTCTATTGTTGGCCAAAATCACAGATACGCAGTATTTT; cdr3_aa: CASSLLLAKITDTQYF; clone_size: .; d_call: .; j_call: TRBJ2-3; v_call: TRBV6-6
cdr3_nt: TGTGCCAGCAGCTCCTCTAGCGGGGGGGTCTCCTACGAGCAGTACTTC; cdr3_aa: CASSSSSGGVSYEQYF; clone_size: .; d_call: TRBD2; j_call: TRBJ2-7; v_call: TRBV7-9
cdr3_nt: TGCAGCGTTGAACGGGCTACCTACAATGAGCAGTTCTTC; cdr3_aa: CSVERATYNEQFF; clone_size: .; d_call: .; j_call: TRBJ2-1; v_call: TRBV29-1
cdr3_nt: TGTGCCAGCAGCTCCCCCTCCTCTAGGGACGAGCAGTTCTTC; cdr3_aa: CASSSPSSRDEQFF; clone_size: .; d_call: .; j_call: TRBJ2-1; v_call: TRBV13
cdr3_nt: TGTGCCAGCAGAACCGACAGGGGGACGGTTTTTGGCACTGAAGCTTTCTTT; cdr3_aa: CASRTDRGTVFGTEAFF; clone_size: .; d_call: TRBD1; j_call: TRBJ1-1; v_call: TRBV28
cdr3_nt: TGTGCCAGCAGCGACCCATTTGGAACTAATGAAAAACTGTTTTTT; cdr3_aa: CASSDPFGTNEKLFF; clone_size: few; d_call: .; j_call: TRBJ1-4; v_call: TRBV7-6
cdr3_nt: TGCGCCAGCAGCCAAGAGCACCCCCCAGGGGTGAGGGGCTACACCTTC; cdr3_aa: CASSQEHPPGVRGYTF; clone_size: few; d_call: .; j_call: TRBJ1-2; v_call: TRBV4-1
cdr3_nt: TGTGCCAGCAGCGTAGAGAAAGGCTCCTCGCAGGTGGATACGCAGTATTTT; cdr3_aa: CASSVEKGSSQVDTQYF; clone_size: few; d_call: .; j_call: TRBJ2-3; v_call: TRBV9
cdr3_nt: TGTGCCAGCAGCCCATTACTTTTGGGGCGCAGGGGATGGACTGAAGCTTTCTTT; cdr3_aa: CASSPLLLGRRGWTEAFF; clone_size: .; d_call: .; j_call: TRBJ1-1; v_call: TRBV7-4
cdr3_nt: TGTGCCAGCAGCCCCCGTGGGGGAGGCGACACCGGGGAGCTGTTTTTT; cdr3_aa: CASSPRGGGDTGELFF; clone_size: .; d_call: .; j_call: TRBJ2-2; v_call: TRBV7-3
cdr3_nt: TGTGCCAGCAGTCGTACAGGGGCCGCTTACGAGCAGTACTTC; cdr3_aa: CASSRTGAAYEQYF; clone_size: .; d_call: TRBD1; j_call: TRBJ2-7; v_call: TRBV2
cdr3_nt: TGCGCCAGCAGCCGGGGGTTGGCGAACACTGAAGCTTTCTTT; cdr3_aa: CASSRGLANTEAFF; clone_size: .; d_call: .; j_call: TRBJ1-1; v_call: TRBV5-1
cdr3_nt: TGTGCCAGCAGTTTTGGGGGCGTTGAAGCTTTCTTT; cdr3_aa: CASSFGGVEAFF; clone_size: few; d_call: .; j_call: TRBJ1-1; v_call: TRBV28
cdr3_nt: TGTGCCAGCAGCCAAGAAGGGGGCGGGGCAGGGCTGATAGATACGCAGTATTTT; cdr3_aa: CASSQEGGGAGLIDTQYF; clone_size: few; d_call: .; j_call: TRBJ2-3; v_call: TRBV3-1
cdr3_nt: TGCAGCACCCCGCCGGGACAGGGGTGGAATGAGCAGTTCTTC; cdr3_aa: CSTPPGQGWNEQFF; clone_size: few; d_call: TRBD1; j_call: TRBJ2-1; v_call: TRBV29-1
cdr3_nt: TGTGCCAGCAGCCAGGTCCTTCCCCGGGGGGACTATGGCTACACCTTC; cdr3_aa: CASSQVLPRGDYGYTF; clone_size: .; d_call: .; j_call: TRBJ1-2; v_call: TRBV4-2
cdr3_nt: TGTGCCAGCAGTCCCTTTACAGGGGACACAGATACGCAGTATTTT; cdr3_aa: CASSPFTGDTDTQYF; clone_size: .; d_call: TRBD1; j_call: TRBJ2-3; v_call: TRBV27
cdr3_nt: TGCGCCAGCAGCTTGAGCTACTCTAACTATGGCTACACCTTC; cdr3_aa: CASSLSYSNYGYTF; clone_size: .; d_call: .; j_call: TRBJ1-2; v_call: TRBV5-1
cdr3_nt: TGTGCCAGCAGTTTTGGGGCCAACGTCCTGACTTTC; cdr3_aa: CASSFGANVLTF; clone_size: .; d_call: .; j_call: TRBJ2-6; v_call: TRBV28
cdr3_nt: TGCGCCAGCAGTTCCCAATTCATGAACACTGAAGCTTTCTTT; cdr3_aa: CASSSQFMNTEAFF; clone_size: .; d_call: .; j_call: TRBJ1-1; v_call: TRBV5-1
cdr3_nt: TGTGCCAGCAGCCCCCCCAGGGGGAGAAGGGCCTATAATTCACCCCTCCACTTT; cdr3_aa: CASSPPRGRRAYNSPLHF; clone_size: few; d_call: TRBD1; j_call: TRBJ1-6; v_call: TRBV3-1
cdr3_nt: TGTGCCAGCAGTCCCGTAGGACAGACGAACACTGAAGCTTTCTTT; cdr3_aa: CASSPVGQTNTEAFF; clone_size: few; d_call: .; j_call: TRBJ1-1; v_call: TRBV12-3/TRBV12-4
cdr3_nt: TGTGCCAGCAGCCTATCAGGGGTGAGCACTGAAGCTTTCTTT; cdr3_aa: CASSLSGVSTEAFF; clone_size: .; d_call: .; j_call: TRBJ1-1; v_call: TRBV7-9
cdr3_nt: TGTGCCAGCAGTTACTCACACGAGCAGTACTTC; cdr3_aa: CASSYSHEQYF; clone_size: once; d_call: .; j_call: TRBJ2-7; v_call: TRBV6-2/TRBV6-3